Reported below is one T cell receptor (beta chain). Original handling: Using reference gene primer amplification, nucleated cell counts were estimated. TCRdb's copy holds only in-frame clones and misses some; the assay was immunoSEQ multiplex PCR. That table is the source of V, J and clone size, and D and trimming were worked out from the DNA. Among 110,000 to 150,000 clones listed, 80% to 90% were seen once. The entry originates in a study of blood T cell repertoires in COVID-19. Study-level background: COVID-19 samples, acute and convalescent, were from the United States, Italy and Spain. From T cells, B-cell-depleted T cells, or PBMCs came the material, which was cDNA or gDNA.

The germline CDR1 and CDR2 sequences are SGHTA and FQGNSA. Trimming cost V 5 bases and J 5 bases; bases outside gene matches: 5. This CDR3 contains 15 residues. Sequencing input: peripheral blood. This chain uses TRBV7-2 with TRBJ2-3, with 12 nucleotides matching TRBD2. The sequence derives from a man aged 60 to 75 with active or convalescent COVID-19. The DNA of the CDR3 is TGTGCCAGCAGCGGAGGACTAGCGGGATTAGATACGCAGTATTTT. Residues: CASSGGLAGLDTQYF.